The 19 T cell receptor beta chains below come from one sample, sequenced in a study of blood T cell repertoires in COVID-19 (dated by TCRdb to 2018 to 2020). Library preparation used the immunoSEQ multiplex PCR assay. Not all clones reach the TCRdb copy of this immuneACCESS table, which keeps in-frame sequences only. Checked studies attribute under half of the gap to unresolved V genes and leave the rest unexplained. In this sample the table shows about 140,000 clones, around 82% of which occur a single time. Around 4% of the sample comes from the top ten. Sequencing used peripheral blood. All receptors come from a woman aged 55-69 years with acute or convalescent COVID-19.

In this sample, this clone turned up a few times. The chain links TRBV27 to TRBJ2-1; TRBD1 aligns across 8 bases. The trim removed 3 bases at V and 7 bases at J, leaving 2 bases unmatched. CDR3 length equals 13 residues. CDR1 MNHEY and CDR2 SMNVEV come from the germline V gene (reference sequence). CDR3 sequence reads: CASSFNRGNEQFF. CDR3 DNA: TGTGCCAGCAGTTTTAACAGGGGGAATGAGCAGTTCTTC.

The chain has TRBV29-1 and TRBJ2-7, with D unresolved. Germline CDR1 is SQVTM and CDR2 is ANQGSEA. Trimming stripped 8 bases from V and 3 bases from J, with 17 bases between. The CDR3 contains 13 residues. CDR3 nucleotide sequence: TGCAGCTTTACACCAACCGATCTCTACGAGCAGTACTTC. It yields the protein CSFTPTDLYEQYF.

The J gene is TRBJ2-1, the V gene TRBV6-5, with 9 bases fitting TRBD2. The CDR3 is 13 residues long. Germline lookup yields CDR1 MNHEY and CDR2 SVGAGI. V gave up 10 bases and J gave up 7 bases; unmatched junction bases: 8. CDR3 bases: TGTGCCACCTCAGTGGGACTAGCAAATGAGCAGTTCTTC. It translates to CATSVGLANEQFF.

This clone was seen a few times. This chain connects TRBV30 to TRBJ1-2; D is undetermined. The V and J ends lost 2 bases and 3 bases respectively, with 7 bases between them. Germline CDR1 and CDR2: GTSNPN and SVGIG (reference sequence). CDR3 length equals 12 residues. Written as DNA, the CDR3 is TGTGCCTGGAGTCTCGGGGACTATGGCTACACCTTC. It translates to CAWSLGDYGYTF.

The rearrangement uses TRBV6-4 and TRBJ1-2, with D possibly being TRBD1 (5 bases). The germline V gene has CDR1 MRHNA and CDR2 SNTAGT. V gave up 0 bases and J gave up 7 bases, with 12 bases separating them. The CDR3 has 14 amino acids. The CDR3 here is CASSDSGGVGGYTF. The CDR3 DNA reads as TGTGCCAGCAGTGACTCGGGGGGGGTAGGTGGCTACACCTTC.

This chain links TRBV12-3 or TRBV12-4 with TRBJ2-4, with D uncertain. Trimming removed 5 bases from V and 8 bases from J, with 7 bases in between. CDR3 length: 11 amino acids. The CDR3 spells CASSGADIQYF. For the CDR3, the DNA is TGTGCCAGCAGTGGAGCAGACATTCAGTACTTC.

This chain joins TRBV3-1 (or the pseudogene TRBV3-2) and TRBJ2-7, with D perhaps matching TRBD1 (6 bases). In germline, CDR1 is LGHDT, CDR2 YNNKEL (reference sequence). V dropped 0 bases and J dropped 9 bases, with 9 bases sitting between them. This CDR3 spans 12 amino acids. CDR3 in DNA: TGTGCCAGCAGCCAAGATGACAGGCGGCAGTACTTC. Its protein product is CASSQDDRRQYF.

This chain uses TRBV28 with TRBJ1-1, with no clear D. The CDR3 sequence is 15 residues long. Between the trimmed V and J ends, which lost 1 base and 6 bases, there was a span of 15 bases. Germline assignment: CDR1 MDHEN and CDR2 SYDVKM. As DNA, the CDR3 is TGTGCCAGCAGTTTATCCTCGGGAAGACCGGCTGAAGCTTTCTTT. It is translated as CASSLSSGRPAEAFF.

The rearrangement links TRBV7-2 to TRBJ2-7; the D gene is possibly TRBD2 (5 bases). CDR3 size: 14 residues. V lost 7 bases and J lost 3, with 16 bases in between. Germline CDR1 reads SGHTA; CDR2 reads FQGNSA. The DNA for the CDR3 is TGTGCCAGCAACGAGCCTGGACTTCACTACGAGCAGTACTTC. Protein sequence: CASNEPGLHYEQYF.

This clone occurred a few times. The J gene is TRBJ1-4, the V gene TRBV6-5, with 9 positions matching TRBD1. The germline V gene has CDR1 MNHEY and CDR2 SVGAGI. V lost 5 bases, J lost 5 bases, and 3 bases stayed unmatched. CDR3 length equals 14 residues. CDR3 sequence: CASSTGQGNEKLFF. In DNA form, the CDR3 reads TGTGCCAGCAGTACTGGACAGGGGAATGAAAAACTGTTTTTT.

The V and J genes are TRBV28 and TRBJ1-4, with TRBD1 identical over 7 bases. The length of the CDR3 is 15 residues. The V gene end was trimmed by 7 bases and the J gene end by 12 bases; junction bases not matched to a gene: 17. Germline V gene data show CDR1 as MDHEN and CDR2 as SYDVKM. DNA of the CDR3: TGTGCCAGCAACACCGGACAGGTCGGGGGAGCACAACTGTTTTTT. This encodes CASNTGQVGGAQLFF.

V is TRBV7-8 and J is TRBJ2-7, with TRBD1 as a possible D gene (6 bases). Per the germline V gene, CDR1 is SGHVS and CDR2 is FQNEAQ. The CDR3 length is 17 residues. V was pared by 1 base and J by 2 bases, with 18 bases between. The CDR3: CASSLVMSRDTPYEQYF. The CDR3 nucleotides are TGTGCCAGCAGCTTAGTAATGAGCCGGGACACCCCCTACGAGCAGTACTTC.

The chain couples TRBV6-6 to TRBJ2-7; 10 nucleotides align to TRBD1. V was clipped by 7 bases and J by 2 bases; unmatched bases: 5. The germline V gene has CDR1 MNHNY and CDR2 SVGAGI (reference sequence). The CDR3 consists of 14 residues. CDR3 nucleotides: TGTGCCAGCACCTCCGGACAGGGGGCCTACGAGCAGTACTTC. It yields the protein CASTSGQGAYEQYF.

J is TRBJ2-1 and V is TRBV18; possibly TRBD2 for D (5 bases). Trimming shortened V by 2 bases and J by 9 bases, and 8 bases separated the two germline ends. The CDR3 has 12 residues. CDR1 and CDR2 (germline): KGHSH, LQKENI. CDR3 sequence: CASSPGAGEQFF. CDR3 in DNA: TGTGCCAGCTCACCAGGCGCGGGTGAGCAGTTCTTC.

The gene calls are TRBV30 and TRBJ1-2, with D possibly matching TRBD1 (5 bases). Trimming took 2 bases from V and 10 from J, leaving 14 bases between them. The germline V gene has CDR1 GTSNPN and CDR2 SVGIG (reference sequence). The CDR3 is 12 residues long. The CDR3 loop is CAWSPNTGPYTF. The CDR3 DNA reads as TGTGCCTGGAGTCCCAATACAGGTCCCTACACCTTC.

The V gene is TRBV3-1 (or the pseudogene TRBV3-2), the J gene TRBJ2-3, with 8 nucleotides matching TRBD1. Germline V gives CDR1 LGHDT, CDR2 YNNKEL (reference sequence). V was pared by 8 bases and J by 13 bases, with 14 bases of the junction left unmatched. The CDR3 runs to 13 residues. The CDR3 sequence: CASGNATRGPKYF. For the CDR3, the DNA is TGTGCCAGCGGCAACGCTACCAGGGGGCCGAAGTATTTT.

J is TRBJ1-1 and V is TRBV28; 8 bases are a match to TRBD1. The CDR3 runs 14 residues. J lost 1 base, V lost 5 bases, and 3 bases had no gene match. The germline gives CDR1 MDHEN, CDR2 SYDVKM. The DNA for the CDR3 is TGTGCCAGCAGTCGGGGACAGGAGAACACTGAAGCTTTCTTT. Translated, it gives CASSRGQENTEAFF.

V is TRBV28 and J is TRBJ1-1, with 8 bases identical to TRBD1. With V trimmed by 8 bases and J by 1 base, 15 bases remained unmatched. Per germline, CDR1 MDHEN and CDR2 SYDVKM. The CDR3 length is 17 residues. The CDR3, as DNA: TGTGCCAGCCTTAGTATGGGCAGGGGGCTGGCGAACACTGAAGCTTTCTTT. Protein: CASLSMGRGLANTEAFF.

The V gene is TRBV27, the J gene TRBJ2-7, with 9 bases aligning to TRBD1. The germline gives CDR1 MNHEY, CDR2 SMNVEV (reference sequence). Trimming cost V 3 bases and J 2 bases; bases outside gene matches: 2. This CDR3 has 14 amino acids. Here the CDR3 reads CASSLRTGAYEQYF. The DNA for the CDR3 is TGTGCCAGCAGTTTGCGGACAGGGGCCTACGAGCAGTACTTC.